The following is a T cell receptor beta chain sequence with its context. Its cognate antigen has yet to be identified. No base quality values were provided; no much bigger clone lies one nucleotide off. Participants in the prospective study were aged about 18 to 95 years, lived in 20 to 30 United States geographic areas, and enrolled through a virtual design. Cohort assignment in the prospective study relied on participant-reported clinical history from a screening survey and a study questionnaire. Mobile phlebotomists in the prospective study collected whole blood, serum and a nasopharyngeal or oropharyngeal swab from every participant. Prospective study participants could optionally give additional blood draws and questionnaires over a roughly two-month period. Prospective study blood samples were shipped either frozen or at room temperature before DNA extraction. Reading the germline V gene gives CDR1 KGHSH and CDR2 LQKENI. The CDR3 contains 13 residues, cysteine and phenylalanine counted. Only the CDR3 region is kept as DNA, spanning 39 bases read in frame from base 1. V and J lose 5 bases and 1 base, and a span of 8 bases separates them.

TCRbeta CDR3 regions were amplified from genomic DNA using the immunoSEQ Assay, a bias-controlled multiplex PCR. Processing in the source paper ran as follows. Nucleated cell counts per sample were estimated from amplification of reference gene primers within the assay. Sequence reads were collapsed and filtered to measure the absolute abundance of every unique TCRbeta CDR3 rearrangement. For each sample, productive Simpson clonality was calculated by taking the square root of Simpson's diversity index across productive rearrangements. Imported from immuneACCESS, the table was reduced by TCRdb to in-frame sequences with V and J called. These copies leave out some clones; in studies compared against another copy, an unresolved V gene accounts for under half, and the cause of the remainder is not known. V and J calls and clone size are given by that table; D and trimming were obtained from the DNA. For this sample the table gives 200,000 to 250,000 clones, of which around 80% were detected only once. The top ten clones comprise 7% to 8.5% of the sample.

The sample comes from a study of blood T cell repertoires in COVID-19 (dated by TCRdb to 2019 to 2021). As for the study more broadly: Samples from collaborators originated in the United States, Italy and Spain and spanned both the acute and convalescent phases of COVID-19. The prospective study material was composed of cDNA or gDNA derived from T cells, B-cell-depleted T cells, or PBMCs. Subjects who had been exposed to COVID-19, were actively infected with it, or had recovered from it provided the deeply sampled blood TCRbeta repertoires that made up the dataset. The repertoires were made available in a free public database intended to serve as a resource for research on the immune response to SARS-CoV-2. The samples were drawn from two sources: the first 160 participants of the ongoing ImmuneRACE study, and over 950 subjects contributed by 6 global collaborators. Nearly every sample came with metadata listing a de-identified subject ID, COVID-19 status, age in years and sex. Where HLA class I and class II types were available, the types were taken from metadata supplied by the sample provider, not from assay-based typing. Study-level results and caveats: The quantity of clinical and demographic metadata differed by source and by participant and was supplied without curation.

The source of this sequence is a woman aged 40-49 years with acute COVID-19. The sequenced material came from PBMCs or T cells enriched from blood (not recorded which). This chain is built from TRBV18 and TRBJ1-1; TRBD1 is perhaps the D gene, given 5 matching bases. The nucleotides read TGTGCCAGCTCAGGCGGGGCGAACACTGAAGCTTTCTTT. It codes for CASSGGANTEAFF.